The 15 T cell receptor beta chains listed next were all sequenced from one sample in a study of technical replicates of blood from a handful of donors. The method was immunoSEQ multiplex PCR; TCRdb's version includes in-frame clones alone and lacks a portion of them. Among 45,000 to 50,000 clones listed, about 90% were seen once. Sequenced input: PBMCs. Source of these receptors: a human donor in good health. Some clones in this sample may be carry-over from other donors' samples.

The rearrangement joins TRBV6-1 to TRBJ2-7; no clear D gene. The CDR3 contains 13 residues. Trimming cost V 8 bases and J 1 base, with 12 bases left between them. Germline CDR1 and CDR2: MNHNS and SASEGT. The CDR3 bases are TGTGCCAGCGGGCTGACACCGTCCTACGAGCAGTACTTC. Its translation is CASGLTPSYEQYF.

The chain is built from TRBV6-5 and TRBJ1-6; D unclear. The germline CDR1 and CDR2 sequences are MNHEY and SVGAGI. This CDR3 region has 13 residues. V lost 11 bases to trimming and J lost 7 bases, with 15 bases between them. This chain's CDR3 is CAARGIVNSPLHF. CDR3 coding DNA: TGTGCCGCCCGAGGGATTGTGAATTCACCCCTCCACTTT.

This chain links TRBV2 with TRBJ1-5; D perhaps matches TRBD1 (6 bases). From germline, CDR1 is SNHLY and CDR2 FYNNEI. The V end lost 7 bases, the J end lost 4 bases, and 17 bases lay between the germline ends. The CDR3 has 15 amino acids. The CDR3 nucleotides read TGTGCCAGCACCGTGGGCCAGGGGCTAAATCAGCCCCAGCATTTT. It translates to CASTVGQGLNQPQHF.

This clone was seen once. For the CDR3, the DNA is TGTGCCATCAGTTCTGGGGAGGCGGCGTTTGAGACCCAGTACTTC. Amino acids: CAISSGEAAFETQYF. The genes are TRBV10-3 and TRBJ2-5; possibly TRBD2 for D (6 bases). CDR3 length equals 15 residues. Germline V gene lookup returns CDR1 ENHRY and CDR2 SYGVKD. V was clipped by 5 bases and J by 5 bases, with 18 bases between them.

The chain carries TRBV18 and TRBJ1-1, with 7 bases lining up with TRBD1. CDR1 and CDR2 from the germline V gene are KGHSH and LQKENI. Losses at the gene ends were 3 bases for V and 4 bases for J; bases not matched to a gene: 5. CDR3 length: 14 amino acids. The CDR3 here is CASSPNRGSTEAFF. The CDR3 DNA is TGTGCCAGCTCACCTAACAGGGGTAGCACTGAAGCTTTCTTT. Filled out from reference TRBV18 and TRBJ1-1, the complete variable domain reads NAGVMQNPRHLVRRRGQEARLRCSPMKGHSHVYWYRQLPEEGLKFMVYLQKENIIDESGMPKERFSAEFPKEGPSILRIQQVVRGDSAAYFCASSPNRGSTEAFFGQGTRLTVV.

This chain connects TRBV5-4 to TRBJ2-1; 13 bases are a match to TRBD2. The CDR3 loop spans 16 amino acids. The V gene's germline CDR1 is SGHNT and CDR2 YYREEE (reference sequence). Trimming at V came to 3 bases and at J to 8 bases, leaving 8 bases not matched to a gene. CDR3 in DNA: TGTGCCAGCAGCTGGACTAGCGGGGGTCGCGGGGATGAGCAGTTCTTC. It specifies CASSWTSGGRGDEQFF.

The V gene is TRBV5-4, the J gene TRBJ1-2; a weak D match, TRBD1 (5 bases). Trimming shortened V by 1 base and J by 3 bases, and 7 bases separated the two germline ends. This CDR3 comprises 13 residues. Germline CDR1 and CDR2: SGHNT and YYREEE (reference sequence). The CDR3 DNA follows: TGTGCCAGCAGCTTGTCGGGGGACTATGGCTACACCTTC. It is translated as CASSLSGDYGYTF.

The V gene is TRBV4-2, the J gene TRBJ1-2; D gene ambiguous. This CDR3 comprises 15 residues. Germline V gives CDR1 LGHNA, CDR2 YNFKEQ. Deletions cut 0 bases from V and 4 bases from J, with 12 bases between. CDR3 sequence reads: CASSQERAWTYGYTF. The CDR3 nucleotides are TGTGCCAGCAGCCAAGAGAGGGCTTGGACCTATGGCTACACCTTC.

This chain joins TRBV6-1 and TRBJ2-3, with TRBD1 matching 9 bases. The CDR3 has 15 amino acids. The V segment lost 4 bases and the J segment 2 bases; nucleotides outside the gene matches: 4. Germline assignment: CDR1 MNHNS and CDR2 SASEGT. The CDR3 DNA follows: TGTGCCAGCAGTGGGGACAGGGTTTTCACAGATACGCAGTATTTT. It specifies CASSGDRVFTDTQYF.

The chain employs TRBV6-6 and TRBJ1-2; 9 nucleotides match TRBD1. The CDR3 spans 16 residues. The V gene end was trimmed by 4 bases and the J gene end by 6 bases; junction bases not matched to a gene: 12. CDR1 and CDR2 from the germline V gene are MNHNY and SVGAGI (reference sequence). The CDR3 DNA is TGTGCCAGCAGTTTCCCGAAAACCGGGACAGGGAATGGCTACACCTTC. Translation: CASSFPKTGTGNGYTF.

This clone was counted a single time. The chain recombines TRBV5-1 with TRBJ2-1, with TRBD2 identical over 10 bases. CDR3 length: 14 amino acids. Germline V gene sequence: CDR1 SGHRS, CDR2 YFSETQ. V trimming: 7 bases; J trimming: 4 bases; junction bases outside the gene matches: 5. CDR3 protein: CASASGGGYNEQFF. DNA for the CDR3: TGCGCCAGCGCCAGCGGGGGGGGGTACAATGAGCAGTTCTTC.

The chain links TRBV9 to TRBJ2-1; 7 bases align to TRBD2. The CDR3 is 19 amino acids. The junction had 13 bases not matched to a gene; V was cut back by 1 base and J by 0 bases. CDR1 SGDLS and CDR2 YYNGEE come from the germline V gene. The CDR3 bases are TGTGCCAGCAGCGTACTCCCCGGGACTAACTTAAACTCCTACAATGAGCAGTTCTTC. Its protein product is CASSVLPGTNLNSYNEQFF.

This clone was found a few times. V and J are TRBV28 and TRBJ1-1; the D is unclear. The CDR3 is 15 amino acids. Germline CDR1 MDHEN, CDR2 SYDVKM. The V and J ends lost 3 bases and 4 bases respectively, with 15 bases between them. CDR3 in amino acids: CASSFYFAEVTEAFF. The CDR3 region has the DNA TGTGCCAGCAGTTTCTACTTTGCCGAAGTCACTGAAGCTTTCTTT. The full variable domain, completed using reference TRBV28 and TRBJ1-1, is DVKVTQSSRYLVKRTGEKVFLECVQDMDHENMFWYRQDPGLGLRLIYFSYDVKMKEKGDIPEGYSVSREKKERFSLILESASTNQTSMYLCASSFYFAEVTEAFFGQGTRLTVV.

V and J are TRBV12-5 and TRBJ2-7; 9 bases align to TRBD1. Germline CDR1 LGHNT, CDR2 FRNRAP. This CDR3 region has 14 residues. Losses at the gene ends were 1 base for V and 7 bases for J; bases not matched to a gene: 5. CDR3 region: CASGLGLDRGEQYF. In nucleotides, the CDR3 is TGTGCTAGTGGTTTGGGACTGGACAGGGGTGAGCAGTACTTC.

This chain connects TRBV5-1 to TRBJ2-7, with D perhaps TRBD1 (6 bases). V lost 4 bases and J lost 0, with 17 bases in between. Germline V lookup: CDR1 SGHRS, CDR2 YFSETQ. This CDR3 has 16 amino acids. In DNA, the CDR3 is TGCGCCAGCAGCCAGGCCGGGACACTACTCTCCTACGAGCAGTACTTC. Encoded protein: CASSQAGTLLSYEQYF. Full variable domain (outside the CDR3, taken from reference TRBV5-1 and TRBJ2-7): KAGVTQTPRYLIKTRGQQVTLSCSPISGHRSVSWYQQTPGQGLQFLFEYFSETQRNKGNFPGRFSGRQFSNSRSEMNVSTLELGDSALYLCASSQAGTLLSYEQYFGPGTRLTVT.